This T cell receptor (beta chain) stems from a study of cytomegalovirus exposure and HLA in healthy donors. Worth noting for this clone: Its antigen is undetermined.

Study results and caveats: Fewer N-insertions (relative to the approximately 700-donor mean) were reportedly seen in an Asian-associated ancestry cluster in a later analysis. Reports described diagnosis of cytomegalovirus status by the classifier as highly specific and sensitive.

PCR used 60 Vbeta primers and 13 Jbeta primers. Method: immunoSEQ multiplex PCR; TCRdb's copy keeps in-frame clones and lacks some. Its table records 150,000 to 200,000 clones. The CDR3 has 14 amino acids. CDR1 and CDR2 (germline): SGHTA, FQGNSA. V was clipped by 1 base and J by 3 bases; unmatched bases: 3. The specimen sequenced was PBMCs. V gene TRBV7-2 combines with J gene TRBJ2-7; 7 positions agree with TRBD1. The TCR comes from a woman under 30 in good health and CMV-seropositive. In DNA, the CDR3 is TGTGCCAGCAGCTTAGGGACAGGAGTCTACGAGCAGTACTTC. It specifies CASSLGTGVYEQYF.